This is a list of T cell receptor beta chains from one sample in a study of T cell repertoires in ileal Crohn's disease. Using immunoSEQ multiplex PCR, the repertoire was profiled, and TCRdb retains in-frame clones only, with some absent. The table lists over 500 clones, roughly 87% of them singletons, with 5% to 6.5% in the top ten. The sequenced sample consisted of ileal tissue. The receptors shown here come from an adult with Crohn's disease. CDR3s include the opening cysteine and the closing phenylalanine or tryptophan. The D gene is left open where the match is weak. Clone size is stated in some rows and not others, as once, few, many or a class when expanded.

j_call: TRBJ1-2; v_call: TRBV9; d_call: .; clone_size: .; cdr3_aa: CASSLGTRYGYTF; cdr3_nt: TGTGCCAGCAGTCTGGGGACACGGTATGGCTACACCTTC
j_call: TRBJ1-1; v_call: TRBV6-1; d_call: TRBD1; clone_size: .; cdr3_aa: CASSEAGQGGTEAFF; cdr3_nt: TGTGCCAGCAGTGAAGCCGGACAGGGAGGAACTGAAGCTTTCTTT
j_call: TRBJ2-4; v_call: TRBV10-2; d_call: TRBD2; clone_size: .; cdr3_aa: CASSESFASGEKNIQYF; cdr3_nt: TGCGCCAGCAGTGAGTCTTTCGCTAGCGGGGAAAAAAACATTCAGTACTTC
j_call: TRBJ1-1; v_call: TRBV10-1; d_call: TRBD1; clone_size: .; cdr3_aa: CASSRDSSNTEAFF; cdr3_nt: TGCGCCAGCAGCCGGGACAGCTCGAACACTGAAGCTTTCTTT
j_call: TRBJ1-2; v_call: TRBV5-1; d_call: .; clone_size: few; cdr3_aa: CASSQDRINYGYTF; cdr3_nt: TGCGCCAGCAGCCAGGACAGAATTAACTATGGCTACACCTTC
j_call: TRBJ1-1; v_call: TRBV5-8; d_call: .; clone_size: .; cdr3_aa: CASTLEAWGVGLSAFF; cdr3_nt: TGTGCCAGCACCCTGGAAGCTTGGGGGGTGGGACTAAGCGCTTTCTTT
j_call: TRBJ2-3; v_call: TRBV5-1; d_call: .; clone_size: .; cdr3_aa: CASSYGDTQYF; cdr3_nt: TGCGCCAGCAGTTACGGGGATACGCAGTATTTT
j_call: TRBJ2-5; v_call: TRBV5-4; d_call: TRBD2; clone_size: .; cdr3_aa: CASSSDGGGAWETQYF; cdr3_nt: TGTGCCAGCAGCTCTGATGGCGGGGGGGCCTGGGAGACCCAGTACTTC
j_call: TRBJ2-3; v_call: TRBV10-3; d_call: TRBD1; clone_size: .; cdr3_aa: CASTDRGRRDTQYF; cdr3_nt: TGTGCCAGCACCGACAGGGGCAGGAGAGATACGCAGTATTTT
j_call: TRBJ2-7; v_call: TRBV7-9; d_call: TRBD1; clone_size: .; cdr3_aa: CASSLGQGFGSYEQYF; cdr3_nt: TGTGCCAGCAGCTTAGGACAGGGCTTTGGCTCCTACGAGCAGTACTTC
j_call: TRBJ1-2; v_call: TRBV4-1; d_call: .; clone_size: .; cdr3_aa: CASSQEGAVYGYTF; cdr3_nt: TGCGCCAGCAGCCAAGAAGGGGCAGTCTATGGCTACACCTTC
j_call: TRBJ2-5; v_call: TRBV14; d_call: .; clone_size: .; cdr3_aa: CASSQYERRETQYF; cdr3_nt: TGTGCCAGCAGCCAATACGAACGGAGAGAGACCCAGTACTTC
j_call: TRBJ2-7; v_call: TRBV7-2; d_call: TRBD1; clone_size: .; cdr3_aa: CASSGQGGDEQYF; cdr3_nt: TGTGCCAGCAGCGGACAGGGGGGCGACGAGCAGTACTTC
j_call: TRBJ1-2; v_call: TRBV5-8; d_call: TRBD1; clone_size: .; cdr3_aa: CASSLVGQGRSGYTF; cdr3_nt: TGTGCCAGCAGCTTGGTGGGACAGGGTCGAAGTGGCTACACCTTC
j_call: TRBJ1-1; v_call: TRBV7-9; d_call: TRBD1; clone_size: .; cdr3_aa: CASSPPWDRGGSTEAFF; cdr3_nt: TGTGCCAGCAGCCCACCTTGGGACAGAGGGGGTTCCACTGAAGCTTTCTTT
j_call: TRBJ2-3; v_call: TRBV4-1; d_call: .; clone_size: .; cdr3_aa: CASSPKTGHTQYF; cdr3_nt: TGCGCCAGCAGCCCAAAGACTGGCCATACGCAGTATTTT
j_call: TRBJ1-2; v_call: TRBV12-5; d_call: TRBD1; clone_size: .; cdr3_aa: CASGLVPGERQGHYGYTF; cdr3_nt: TGTGCTAGTGGTTTGGTACCTGGAGAACGACAGGGGCACTATGGCTACACCTTC
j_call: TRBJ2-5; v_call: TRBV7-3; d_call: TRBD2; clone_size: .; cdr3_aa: CASSLIGRGAQETQYF; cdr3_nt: TGTGCCAGCAGCTTAATCGGGCGGGGGGCTCAAGAGACCCAGTACTTC
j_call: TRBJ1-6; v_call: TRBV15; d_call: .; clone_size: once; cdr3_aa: CATSSGNSPLHF; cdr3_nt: TGTGCCACCAGCTCAGGCAATTCACCCCTCCACTTT
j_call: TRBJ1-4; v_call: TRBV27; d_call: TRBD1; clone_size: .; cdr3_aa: CASRRGQGNEKLFF; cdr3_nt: TGTGCCAGCAGAAGGGGACAGGGGAATGAAAAACTGTTTTTT
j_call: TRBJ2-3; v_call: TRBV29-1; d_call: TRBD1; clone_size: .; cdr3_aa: CSSVSWDSGVDTQYF; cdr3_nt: TGCAGCTCGGTATCATGGGACAGTGGAGTGGATACGCAGTATTTT
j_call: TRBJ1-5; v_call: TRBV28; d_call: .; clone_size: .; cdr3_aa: CASSLWGLRDYSNQPQHF; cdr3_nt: TGTGCCAGCAGTTTATGGGGGTTGCGGGACTATAGCAATCAGCCCCAGCATTTT
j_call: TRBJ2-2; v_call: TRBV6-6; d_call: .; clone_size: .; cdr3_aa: CASNPTGSSTGELFF; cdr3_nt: TGTGCCAGCAACCCTACAGGGTCAAGCACCGGGGAGCTGTTTTTT
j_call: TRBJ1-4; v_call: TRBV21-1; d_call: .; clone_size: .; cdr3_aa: CASSKAGEGREKLFF; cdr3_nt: TGTGCCAGCAGCAAAGCGGGGGAGGGACGGGAAAAACTGTTTTTT
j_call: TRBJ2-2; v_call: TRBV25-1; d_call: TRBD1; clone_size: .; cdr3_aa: CASRDRYRTGELFF; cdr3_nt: TGTGCCAGCAGGGACAGGTATCGCACCGGGGAGCTGTTTTTT
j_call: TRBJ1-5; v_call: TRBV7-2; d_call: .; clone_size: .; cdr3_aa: CASSIGGGIVAQHF; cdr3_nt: TGTGCCAGCAGCATCGGGGGGGGTATCGTAGCCCAGCATTTT
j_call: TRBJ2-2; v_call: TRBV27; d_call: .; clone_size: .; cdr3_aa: CASSAGPGDTGELFF; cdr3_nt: TGTGCCAGCAGTGCCGGGCCCGGGGACACCGGGGAGCTGTTTTTT
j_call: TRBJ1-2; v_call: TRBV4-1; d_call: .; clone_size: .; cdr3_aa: CASSQDRANYGYTF; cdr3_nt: TGCGCCAGCAGCCAAGACAGGGCGAACTATGGCTACACCTTC
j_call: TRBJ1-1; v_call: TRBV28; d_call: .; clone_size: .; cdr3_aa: CASSFRGNAFF; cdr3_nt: TGTGCCAGCAGTTTTAGGGGTAATGCTTTCTTT
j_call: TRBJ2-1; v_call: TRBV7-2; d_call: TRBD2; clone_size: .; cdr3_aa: CASSPDSGGARNEQFF; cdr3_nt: TGTGCCAGCAGCCCCGACTCCGGGGGGGCCCGGAATGAGCAGTTCTTC
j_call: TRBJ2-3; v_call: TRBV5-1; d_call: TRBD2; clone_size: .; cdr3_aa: CASRGLAGAVDTQYF; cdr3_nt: TGCGCCAGCAGGGGACTAGCGGGGGCGGTAGATACGCAGTATTTT
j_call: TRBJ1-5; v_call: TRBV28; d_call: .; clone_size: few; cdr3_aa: CASSATTINQPQHF; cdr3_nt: TGTGCCAGCAGTGCCACGACTATCAATCAGCCCCAGCATTTT
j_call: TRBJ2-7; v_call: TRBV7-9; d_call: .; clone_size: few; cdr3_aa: CASSLYNEQYF; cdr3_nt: TGTGCCAGCAGCTTATATAACGAGCAGTACTTC
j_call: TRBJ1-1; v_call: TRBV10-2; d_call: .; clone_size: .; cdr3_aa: CASHYNMNTEAFF; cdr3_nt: TGCGCCAGCCACTATAACATGAACACTGAAGCTTTCTTT
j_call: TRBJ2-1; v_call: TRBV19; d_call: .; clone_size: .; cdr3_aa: CASSIPDGGYNEQFF; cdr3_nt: TGTGCCAGTAGTATCCCCGACGGGGGCTACAATGAGCAGTTCTTC
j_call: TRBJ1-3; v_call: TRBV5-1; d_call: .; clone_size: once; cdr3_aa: CASSYQTGTSGNTIYF; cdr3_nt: TGCGCCAGCAGCTACCAGACAGGCACCTCTGGAAACACCATATATTTT
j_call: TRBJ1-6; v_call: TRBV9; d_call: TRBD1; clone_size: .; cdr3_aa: CASSSTGGRPLHF; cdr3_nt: TGTGCCAGCAGCTCAACAGGGGGGAGGCCCCTCCACTTT
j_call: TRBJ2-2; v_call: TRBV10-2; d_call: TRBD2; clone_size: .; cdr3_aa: CASSESTSGGFGGELFF; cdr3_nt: TGCGCCAGCAGTGAGTCGACTAGCGGGGGGTTTGGCGGGGAGCTGTTTTTT
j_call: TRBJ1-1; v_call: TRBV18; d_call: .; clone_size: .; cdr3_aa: CASFPGTRETMNTEAFF; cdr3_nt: TGTGCCAGCTTTCCAGGGACAAGGGAAACTATGAACACTGAAGCTTTCTTT
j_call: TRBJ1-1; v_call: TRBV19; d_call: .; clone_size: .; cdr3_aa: CASSVRVIGYMGTEAFF; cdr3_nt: TGTGCCAGTAGTGTCCGGGTCATTGGGTATATGGGCACTGAAGCTTTCTTT